This T cell receptor beta chain was identified in a study of T cells after yellow fever vaccination. This clonotype was counted a few times. The antigen remains unidentified. General observations from the study: Faster peaking, at day 5 versus 15, marked a secondary response that was weaker.

Germline values: CDR1 SNHLY, CDR2 FYNNEI. The V end lost 6 bases, the J end lost 4 bases, and 18 bases lay between the germline ends. The CDR3 has 15 amino acids. Template switching with 5'RACE generated the TCR cDNA and added a universal primer site and UMIs. TCRdb independently ran MiXCR on the 5' RACE reads; one entry per CDR3 protein. Altogether around 200,000 distinct CDR3 sequences are present, around 10% being singletons, with the ten largest covering approximately 34%. The chain has TRBV2 and TRBJ1-1, with a tentative D call TRBD1 (6 bases). Specimen: CD8+ T cells sorted from PBMCs, collected 15 days after the yellow fever booster vaccination. This sequence was found in a young man who received the YFV17D yellow fever vaccine. The DNA for the CDR3 is TGTGCCAGCAGAGTTCACAAGACAGGAATCACTGAAGCTTTCTTT. Translating gives CASRVHKTGITEAFF.